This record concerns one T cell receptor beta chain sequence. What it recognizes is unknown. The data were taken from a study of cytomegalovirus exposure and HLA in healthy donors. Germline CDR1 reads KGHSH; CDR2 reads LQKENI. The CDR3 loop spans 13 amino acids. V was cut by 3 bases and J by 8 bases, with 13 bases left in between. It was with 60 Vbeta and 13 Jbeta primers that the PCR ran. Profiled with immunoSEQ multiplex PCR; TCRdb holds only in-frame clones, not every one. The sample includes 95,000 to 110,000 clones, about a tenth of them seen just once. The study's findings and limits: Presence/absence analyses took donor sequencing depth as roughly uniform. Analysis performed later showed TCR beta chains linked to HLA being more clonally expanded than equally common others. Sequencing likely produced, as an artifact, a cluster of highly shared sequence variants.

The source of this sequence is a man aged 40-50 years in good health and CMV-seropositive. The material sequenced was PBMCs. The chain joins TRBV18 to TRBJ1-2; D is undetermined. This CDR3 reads CASSPSREGGYTF. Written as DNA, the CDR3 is TGTGCCAGCTCACCCTCGAGGGAGGGAGGCTACACCTTC.